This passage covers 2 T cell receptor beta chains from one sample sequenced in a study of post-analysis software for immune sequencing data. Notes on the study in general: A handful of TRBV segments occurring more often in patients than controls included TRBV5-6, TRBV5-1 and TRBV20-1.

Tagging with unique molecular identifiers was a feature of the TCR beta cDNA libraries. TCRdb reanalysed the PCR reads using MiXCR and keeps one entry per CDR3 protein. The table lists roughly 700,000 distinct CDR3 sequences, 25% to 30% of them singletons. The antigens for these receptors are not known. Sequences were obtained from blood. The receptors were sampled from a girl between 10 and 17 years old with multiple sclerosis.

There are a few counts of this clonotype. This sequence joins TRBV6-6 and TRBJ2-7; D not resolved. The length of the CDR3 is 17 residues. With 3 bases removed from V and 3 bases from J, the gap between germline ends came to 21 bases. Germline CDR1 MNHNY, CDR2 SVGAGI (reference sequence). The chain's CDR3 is CASSYTIRPTTRYEQYF. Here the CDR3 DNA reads TGTGCCAGCAGTTATACTATCCGCCCGACGACGCGCTACGAGCAGTACTTC.

The CDR3: CASSAPGTGGVETQYF. CDR3 bases: TGTGCCAGCAGCGCGCCCGGGACAGGGGGCGTAGAGACCCAGTACTTC. The chain carries TRBV5-4 and TRBJ2-5; 12 bases agree with TRBD1. Trimming removed 4 bases from V and 4 bases from J; junction bases left unmatched: 8. The germline CDR1 and CDR2 sequences are SGHNT and YYREEE (reference sequence). The CDR3 loop spans 16 amino acids.